The entry below gives a single T cell receptor beta chain sequence along with its context. The entry originates in a study of blood T cell repertoires in COVID-19. Study at large: Material from acute and convalescent COVID-19 was sourced from the United States, Italy and Spain. The analysed material was cDNA or gDNA that came from T cells, B-cell-depleted T cells, or PBMCs.

The CDR3 loop spans 15 amino acids. The ends were cut back, 3 bases at V and 4 bases at J, with 16 bases in the middle. The germline CDR1 and CDR2 sequences are SGHNT and YYREEE (reference sequence). In the original analysis: Estimation of nucleated cell counts was performed using reference gene primer amplification. Sequenced by immunoSEQ multiplex PCR; TCRdb stores in-frame clones only, minus some. The V and J calls and the clone size are those of that table, but D and trimming were determined from the DNA. The data contain roughly 300,000 clones, roughly 88% of them singletons. Sequenced sample: peripheral blood. The TCR sequence derives from a woman in her 50s with acute or convalescent COVID-19. The chain couples TRBV5-4 to TRBJ1-1; D possibly corresponds to TRBD1 (6 bases). The CDR3, as DNA: TGTGCCAGCAGCTCTCCGGGCCAAGGGGGCACTGAAGCTTTCTTT. Its protein product is CASSSPGQGGTEAFF.